The present TCR beta chain was sequenced within a study of blood T cell repertoires in COVID-19 (dated by TCRdb to 2018 to 2021). Concerning the study at large: The collaborator samples originated in the United States, Italy and Spain and spanned the acute and convalescent phases of COVID-19. The prospective study material was composed of cDNA or gDNA derived from T cells, B-cell-depleted T cells, or PBMCs. The dataset comprised deeply sampled blood TCRbeta repertoires from subjects exposed to, actively infected with, or recovered from COVID-19. The repertoires were released in a freely available public database intended as a resource for research on the immune response to SARS-CoV-2. Samples came from the ongoing ImmuneRACE study (first 160 participants) plus 1,254 subjects from 6 global collaborators. Sample metadata almost always included a de-identified subject ID, COVID-19 status, age in years and sex. Where available, HLA class I and class II types were taken from metadata supplied by the sample provider and were not determined by assay-based typing.

Study-level results and caveats: The quantity of clinical and demographic metadata differed by source and by participant and was supplied without curation.

As for this clone: No antigen is known for it. Base quality data are lacking; no much larger clone is found one base away.

In Seattle, one collaborating source enrolled patients while the infection was active and tracked those patients longitudinally over the course of disease. Collaborating institutions collected whole blood in K2EDTA tubes following their own protocols. For TCRbeta analysis, collaborator samples were shipped as frozen whole blood, as isolated PBMCs, or as DNA extracted from either sample type. Reading from cysteine to phenylalanine, the CDR3 counts 15 amino acids. Here the CDR3 DNA is all that survives: 45 bases in frame from base 1. Looking up the germline V gene yields CDR1 SNHLY and CDR2 FYNNEI. V lost 6 bases and J lost 7 bases, and the count of bases not matched to a germline gene is 7. TCRbeta CDR3 regions were amplified from genomic DNA using the immunoSEQ Assay, a bias-controlled multiplex PCR. The study's processing was this. Nucleated cell counts per sample were estimated from amplification of reference gene primers within the assay. To quantify the absolute abundance of each unique TCRbeta CDR3 rearrangement, sequence reads were collapsed and filtered. For each sample, productive Simpson clonality was calculated as the square root of Simpson's diversity index across productive rearrangements. In TCRdb, the immuneACCESS table is reduced to in-frame sequences with V and J assigned. These tables do not hold every clone; where another copy was compared, an unresolved V gene accounts for under half, and the others remain unexplained. Clonal size and the V and J genes are those of that table, whereas D and trimming came from the DNA. In all, the sample holds 150,000 to 250,000 clones, and roughly 94% of those were seen once. The ten largest clones represent about 0.76% of the sample.

Sequenced: peripheral blood. The V gene is TRBV2 and the J gene is TRBJ1-6; 9 junctional bases match TRBD1. The TCR comes from a young man with COVID-19, enrolled during active disease. The CDR3 is CASSWRTGDNSPLHF. The nucleotide sequence reads as follows: TGTGCCAGCAGCTGGAGGACAGGGGACAATTCACCCCTCCACTTT.